This TCR beta chain was sequenced in a study of CD8 T cells in Susac syndrome. This CDR3 contains 15 residues. CDR1 and CDR2 (germline): LGHDT, YNNKEL (reference sequence). The ends were cut back, 1 base at V and 4 bases at J, with 10 bases in the middle. Negative isolation was used for CD8+ and CD4+ T cells, and FACS enrichment was applied to TEMRA cells. Random hexamers were used to reverse transcribe an amount of roughly 0.45 to 1 ug RNA. MiXCR was run by TCRdb on the immunoSEQ multiplex PCR reads, yielding one entry per CDR3 protein. The table shows some 450,000 distinct CDR3 sequences, with roughly 85% occurring only once.

The source material was CD8+ T cells from PBMCs. The chain recombines TRBV3-1 with TRBJ2-2; D ambiguous. The clonotype was recovered from a human donor with multiple sclerosis. CDR3: CASSQGGPGTGELFF. The CDR3 region has the DNA TGTGCCAGCAGCCAAGGAGGCCCCGGCACCGGGGAGCTGTTTTTT.